The 3 T cell receptor beta chains below come from one sample, sequenced in a study of long-term antiretroviral therapy in people with HIV. It was version v3.0 of the immunoSEQ assay that was run at survey level. The table came from immunoSEQ multiplex PCR; TCRdb's copy has only in-frame clones and leaves some out. The data show 25,000 to 30,000 clones, with over 80% seen just once and approximately 9.9% held by the top ten. The sequenced sample was unsorted PBMCs, obtained almost 2.9 years after starting antiretroviral therapy. The receptors here all came from a man aged 25-45 years with HIV.

The genes are TRBV14 and TRBJ2-5; the D is unclear. Trimming pared 1 base from V and 2 bases from J, leaving 8 bases between. Per the germline V gene, CDR1 is SGHDN and CDR2 is FVKESK. This CDR3 comprises 14 residues. The chain's CDR3 is CASSQVLLQETQYF. The CDR3 DNA reads as TGTGCCAGCAGCCAAGTGCTACTACAAGAGACCCAGTACTTC.

This clone is medium-sized in the sample. The V and J genes are TRBV9 and TRBJ1-2; a weak D match, TRBD1 (6 bases). V was trimmed by 2 bases and J by 3 bases, leaving 17 bases between them. Germline lookup yields CDR1 SGDLS and CDR2 YYNGEE. CDR3 length: 16 amino acids. The CDR3 coding sequence is TGTGCCAGCAGCGTCGCCACGGCAGGGGACGACTATGGCTACACCTTC. Its translation: CASSVATAGDDYGYTF. Drawing the rest from reference TRBV9 and TRBJ1-2, the complete variable domain is DSGVTQTPKHLITATGQRVTLRCSPRSGDLSVYWYQQSLDQGLQFLIQYYNGEERAKGNILERFSAQQFPDLHSELNLSSLELGDSALYFCASSVATAGDDYGYTFGSGTRLTVV.

This sequence joins TRBV6-5 and TRBJ2-2; tentative D call: TRBD2 (7 bases). The CDR3 is 13 residues long. Germline V lookup: CDR1 MNHEY, CDR2 SVGAGI. Trimming cost V 6 bases and J 7 bases, with 12 bases left between them. The CDR3 loop reads CASRSGGGGELFF. The CDR3 DNA reads TGTGCCAGCAGATCGGGGGGCGGCGGGGAGCTGTTTTTT.